Here is one TCR beta chain with its context. Its matching antigen is unknown. From germline, CDR1 is MGHDK and CDR2 SYGVNS. The CDR3 consists of 13 residues. The ends lost 5 bases at V and 5 bases at J; junction bases unmatched: 6. This sample is drawn from a study of beta chain features in type 1 diabetes. Study conclusions and caveats: In all four CD4+ subsets, TCRB CDR3 length was significantly, moderately reduced in type 1 diabetes.

As every portion of the isolated RNA was reverse transcribed, the sequencing read expressed TCRB transcripts. Sequenced by immunoSEQ multiplex PCR; TCRdb stores in-frame clones only, minus some. The profile shows 250,000 to 300,000 clones, more than 13% of them singletons. This TCR came from a young man with type 1 diabetes. Material for sequencing was naive CD4+ T cells from blood. The V gene is TRBV25-1, the J gene TRBJ2-7; 7 bases fit TRBD1. Here the CDR3 reads CASSRQGSDEQYF. The CDR3 DNA reads as TGTGCCAGCAGTCGACAGGGTTCGGACGAGCAGTACTTC.